The present TCR beta chain was sequenced within a study of spatial heterogeneity in lung cancer. Time point described: sample taken at primary tumor resection. A word on this clonotype: Its specificity is not known.

Regarding the study as a whole: Counts of expanded alpha and beta TCRs within tumors tracked the tumor nonsynonymous mutation count.

TCRdb used MiXCR to reprocess the 5' RACE reads, holding one entry per CDR3 protein. The sample contains thousands of distinct CDR3 sequences, 11% of which appear only once. The sequencing used lung tumor tissue, collected at surgery. This TCR was recovered from a male donor with early-stage non-small cell lung cancer.

The CDR3 sequence: CASSFGNTQYF. The CDR3 DNA sequence: TGTGCCAGCAGCTTCGGGAATACGCAGTATTTT. The chain carries TRBV7-8 and TRBJ2-3, with D tentatively TRBD2 (5 bases). The germline CDR1 and CDR2 sequences are SGHVS and FQNEAQ. Trimming took off 3 bases at V and 7 bases at J, with 5 bases between the two ends. There are 11 residues in the CDR3.